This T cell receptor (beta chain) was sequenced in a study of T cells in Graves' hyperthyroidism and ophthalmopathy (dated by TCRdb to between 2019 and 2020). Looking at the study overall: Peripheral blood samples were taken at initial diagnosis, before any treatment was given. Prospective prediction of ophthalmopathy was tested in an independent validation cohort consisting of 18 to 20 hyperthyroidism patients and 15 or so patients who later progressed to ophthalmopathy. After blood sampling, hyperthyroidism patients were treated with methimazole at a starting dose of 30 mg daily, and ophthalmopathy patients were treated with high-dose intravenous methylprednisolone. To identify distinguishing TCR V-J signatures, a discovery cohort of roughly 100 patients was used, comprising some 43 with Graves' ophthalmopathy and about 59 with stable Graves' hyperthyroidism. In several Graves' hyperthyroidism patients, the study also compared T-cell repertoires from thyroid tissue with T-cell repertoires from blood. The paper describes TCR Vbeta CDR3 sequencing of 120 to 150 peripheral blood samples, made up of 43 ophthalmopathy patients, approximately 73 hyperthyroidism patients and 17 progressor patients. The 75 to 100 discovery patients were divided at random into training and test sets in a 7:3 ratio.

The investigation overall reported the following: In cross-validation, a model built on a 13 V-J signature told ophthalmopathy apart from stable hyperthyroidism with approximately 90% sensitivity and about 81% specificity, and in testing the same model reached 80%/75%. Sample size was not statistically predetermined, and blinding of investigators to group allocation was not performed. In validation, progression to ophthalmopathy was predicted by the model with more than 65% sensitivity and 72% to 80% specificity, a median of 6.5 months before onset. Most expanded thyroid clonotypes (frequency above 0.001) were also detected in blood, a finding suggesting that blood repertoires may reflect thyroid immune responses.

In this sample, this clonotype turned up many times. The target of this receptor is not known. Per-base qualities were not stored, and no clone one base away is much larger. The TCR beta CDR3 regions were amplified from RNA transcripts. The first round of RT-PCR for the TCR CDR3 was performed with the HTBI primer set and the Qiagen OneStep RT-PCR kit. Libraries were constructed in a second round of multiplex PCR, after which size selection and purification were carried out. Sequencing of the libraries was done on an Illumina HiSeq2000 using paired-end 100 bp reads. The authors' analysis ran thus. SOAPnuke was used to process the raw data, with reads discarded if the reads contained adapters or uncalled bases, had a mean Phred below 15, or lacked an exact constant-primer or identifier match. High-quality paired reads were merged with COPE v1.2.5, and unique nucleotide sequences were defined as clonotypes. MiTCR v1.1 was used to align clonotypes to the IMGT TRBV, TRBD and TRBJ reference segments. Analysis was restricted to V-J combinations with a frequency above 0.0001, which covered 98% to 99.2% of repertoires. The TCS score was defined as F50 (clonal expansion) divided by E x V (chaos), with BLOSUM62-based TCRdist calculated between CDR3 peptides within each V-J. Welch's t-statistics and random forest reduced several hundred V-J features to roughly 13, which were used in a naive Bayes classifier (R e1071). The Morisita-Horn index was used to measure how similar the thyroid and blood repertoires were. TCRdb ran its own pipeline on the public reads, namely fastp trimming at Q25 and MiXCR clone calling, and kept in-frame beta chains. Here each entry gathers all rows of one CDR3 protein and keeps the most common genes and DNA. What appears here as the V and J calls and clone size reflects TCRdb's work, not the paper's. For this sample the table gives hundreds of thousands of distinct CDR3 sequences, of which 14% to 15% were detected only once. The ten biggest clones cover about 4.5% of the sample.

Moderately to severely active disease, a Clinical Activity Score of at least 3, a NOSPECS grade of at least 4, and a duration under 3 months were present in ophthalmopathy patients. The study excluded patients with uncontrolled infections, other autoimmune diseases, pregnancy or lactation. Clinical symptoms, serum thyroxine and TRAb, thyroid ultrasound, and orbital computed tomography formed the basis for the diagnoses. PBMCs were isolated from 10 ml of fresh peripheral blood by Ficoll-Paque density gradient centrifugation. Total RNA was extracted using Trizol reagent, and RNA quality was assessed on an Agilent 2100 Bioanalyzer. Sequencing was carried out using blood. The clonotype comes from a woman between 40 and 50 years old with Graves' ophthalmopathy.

CDR3 sequence: CASSQDTGQRTEAFF. The DNA sequence is TGTGCCAGCAGCCAAGATACAGGGCAGAGAACTGAAGCTTTCTTT. The rearrangement combines TRBV3-1 with TRBJ1-1; a weak D assignment points to TRBD1 (6 bases agree). At the junction V is shortened by 0 bases and J by 5 bases, with 13 bases in between. The CDR3 measures 15 amino acids from cysteine to phenylalanine. The kept DNA is CDR3 alone, 45 bases in frame from the first base. CDR1 and CDR2 were assigned from the germline V gene (reference sequence) as LGHDT and YNNKEL.